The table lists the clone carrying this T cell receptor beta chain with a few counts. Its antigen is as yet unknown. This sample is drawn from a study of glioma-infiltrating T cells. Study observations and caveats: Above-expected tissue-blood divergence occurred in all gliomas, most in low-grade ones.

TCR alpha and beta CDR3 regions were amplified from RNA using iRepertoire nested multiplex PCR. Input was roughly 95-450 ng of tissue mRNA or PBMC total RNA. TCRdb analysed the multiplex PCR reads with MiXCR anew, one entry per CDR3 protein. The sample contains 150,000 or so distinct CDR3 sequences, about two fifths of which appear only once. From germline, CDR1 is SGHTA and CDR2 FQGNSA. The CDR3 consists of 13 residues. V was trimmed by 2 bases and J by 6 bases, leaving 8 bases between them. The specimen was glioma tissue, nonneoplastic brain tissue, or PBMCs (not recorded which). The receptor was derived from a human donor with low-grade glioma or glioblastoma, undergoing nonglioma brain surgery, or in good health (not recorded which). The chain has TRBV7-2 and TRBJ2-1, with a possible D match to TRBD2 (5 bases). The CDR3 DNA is TGTGCCAGCAGCTTAACTAGAAGCAATGAGCAGTTCTTC. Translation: CASSLTRSNEQFF.